A selection of T cell receptor beta chains follows, all from one sample in a study of control samples from healthy donors and cancer patients. The table came from immunoSEQ multiplex PCR; TCRdb's copy has only in-frame clones and leaves some out. Here the sample spans roughly 70,000 clones, about 95% being singletons. The sequenced sample was blood. The source is a woman younger than 45 in good health. Each CDR3 is given with its conserved first and last residue. A D gene is named only where the DNA matches it firmly. Size tells how often a clone was seen (once, few, many) or the class of an expanded clone, and some rows leave it out.

>.|TRBV7-2|TRBJ1-6|.
TGTGCCAGCACCTCGAACCTTCCAGGGTATTCACCCCTCCACTTT
CASTSNLPGYSPLHF
>.|TRBV4-1|TRBJ2-7|.
TGCGCCAGCAGCTTCCCGGGGACCTACGAGCAGTACTTC
CASSFPGTYEQYF
>.|TRBV6-5|TRBJ1-5|.
TGTGCCAGCACGGGGCCAAATCAGCCCCAGCATTTT
CASTGPNQPQHF
>.|TRBV2|TRBJ1-4|.
TGTGCCAGCAGTGAATTTTGGGGGGATGAAAAACTGTTTTTT
CASSEFWGDEKLFF
>once|TRBV7-8|TRBJ1-5|.
TGTGCCAGCAGCCTACTGGGCCAGCCCCAGCATTTT
CASSLLGQPQHF
>.|TRBV4-1|TRBJ1-1|.
TGCGCCAGCAGCGAAGCTAGGGGTTCGGATAACACTGAAGCTTTCTTT
CASSEARGSDNTEAFF
>.|TRBV5-6|TRBJ1-1|TRBD1
TGTGCCAGCAGCTTTTATAGACAGGGCCTCACTGAAGCTTTCTTT
CASSFYRQGLTEAFF
>.|TRBV5-4|TRBJ2-5|.
TGTGCCAGCAGCCCAGGACATGAAGAGACCCAGTACTTC
CASSPGHEETQYF
>once|TRBV29-1|TRBJ2-3|.
TGCAGCGTTGAGGAGACGGGCACAGATACGCAGTATTTT
CSVEETGTDTQYF
>.|TRBV28|TRBJ1-3|.
TGTGCCAGCAGTTTGAGGCAGATACACTCTGGAAACACCATATATTTT
CASSLRQIHSGNTIYF
>.|TRBV12-3/TRBV12-4|TRBJ1-2|.
TGTGCCAGCAGTTTTTTATCAGGGAGTGGCTACACCTTC
CASSFLSGSGYTF
>.|TRBV4-1|TRBJ1-1|.
TGCGCCAGCAGCCAAGCAGGCAGGCTAGCCCCCACTGAAGCTTTCTTT
CASSQAGRLAPTEAFF
>.|TRBV2|TRBJ1-1|TRBD1
TGTGCCAGCAGGGGATCCGGGACAGGGTTTTGGGGTACTGAAGCTTTCTTT
CASRGSGTGFWGTEAFF